Each of the 17 T cell receptor beta chains below was sequenced from the same sample in a study of technical replicates of blood from a few donors. The repertoire was sequenced with immunoSEQ multiplex PCR; TCRdb's copy has only in-frame clones and lacks some. The data show 80,000 or so clones, roughly 95% seen once. The sequenced material came from T cells isolated from PBMCs. Source of these receptors: a human donor in good health.

This clone has just one count. The J gene is TRBJ1-5, the V gene TRBV19; D call uncertain. Germline CDR1 is LNHDA and CDR2 is SQIVND (reference sequence). The CDR3 is 13 amino acids. V lost 7 bases and J 4 bases, leaving 11 bases between the germline ends. In DNA form, the CDR3 reads TGTGCCAGTATGAAACAGCTTAATCAGCCCCAGCATTTT. Residues: CASMKQLNQPQHF.

The V and J genes are TRBV4-3 and TRBJ2-7; the D gene is possibly TRBD2 (5 bases). Germline assignment: CDR1 LGHNA and CDR2 YSLEER. Trimming pared 3 bases from V and 1 base from J, leaving 10 bases between. This CDR3 is built from 14 residues. This CDR3 reads CASSQGVGSYEQYF. The CDR3 nucleotides read TGCGCCAGCAGCCAGGGAGTTGGGTCCTACGAGCAGTACTTC.

The V gene is TRBV5-6, the J gene TRBJ2-3, with 11 bases aligning to TRBD2. The length of the CDR3 is 14 residues. Per germline, CDR1 SGHDT and CDR2 YYEEEE. Trimming removed 4 bases from V and 7 bases from J; junction bases left unmatched: 5. This CDR3 is CASSTSGRWNTQYF. The CDR3, as DNA: TGTGCCAGCAGCACTAGCGGGAGATGGAATACGCAGTATTTT.

The chain combines TRBV11-3 with TRBJ2-1, with 7 bases identical to TRBD2. The CDR3 is made up of 17 amino acids. V shed 0 bases and J 4 bases; nucleotides not matched to a gene: 9. Germline V gene data show CDR1 as SGHNT and CDR2 as YENEEA. CDR3 coding DNA: TGTGCCAGCAGCTTAGAATTTGGGACTAAGGGATACAATGAGCAGTTCTTC. It yields the protein CASSLEFGTKGYNEQFF.

The rearrangement joins TRBV2 to TRBJ2-3; TRBD2 might be the D (7 bases). V dropped 9 bases and J dropped 5 bases, with 18 bases sitting between them. This CDR3 region has 14 residues. CDR1 SNHLY and CDR2 FYNNEI come from the germline V gene. CDR3 in amino acids: CASDGGAVVDTQYF. The CDR3 DNA follows: TGTGCCAGTGATGGGGGGGCCGTGGTAGATACGCAGTATTTT.

This rearrangement joins TRBV6-6 to TRBJ1-4, with D perhaps matching TRBD1 (5 bases). From germline, CDR1 is MNHNY and CDR2 SVGAGI (reference sequence). There are 15 residues in the CDR3. V was trimmed by 4 bases and J by 2 bases, leaving 11 bases between them. The CDR3 loop is CASSSQGATNEKLFF. The CDR3 coding sequence is TGTGCCAGCAGTTCGCAAGGGGCGACTAATGAAAAACTGTTTTTT.

The sample holds one count of this clone. The V gene is TRBV19, the J gene TRBJ2-7, with D hard to call. V was cut by 3 bases and J by 0 bases, with 12 bases left in between. The CDR3 contains 15 residues. Germline-derived CDR1 and CDR2 are LNHDA and SQIVND (reference sequence). Written as DNA, the CDR3 is TGTGCCAGTAGTATTATTTTTGCCAGCTCCTACGAGCAGTACTTC. It specifies CASSIIFASSYEQYF.

The V gene is TRBV15, the J gene TRBJ2-5; perhaps TRBD1 as D (6 bases). Germline assignment: CDR1 LNHNV and CDR2 YYDKDF (reference sequence). The CDR3 runs 15 residues. Trimming took 1 base from V and 5 from J, leaving 14 bases between them. The CDR3, as DNA: TGTGCCACCAGCAGAGTCGAAGGGGGATGGGAGACCCAGTACTTC. Translation: CATSRVEGGWETQYF.

The rearrangement links TRBV25-1 to TRBJ2-5, with a possible D match to TRBD2 (5 bases). The CDR3 loop spans 14 amino acids. Between the trimmed V and J ends, which lost 3 bases and 7 bases, there was a span of 15 bases. Per the germline V gene, CDR1 is MGHDK and CDR2 is SYGVNS. The DNA of the CDR3 is TGTGCCAGCAGTGACGGTATGGCAGGAGGGACCCAGTACTTC. It translates to CASSDGMAGGTQYF. The full variable domain, with the rest looked up from reference TRBV25-1 and TRBJ2-5, is EADIYQTPRYLVIGTGKKITLECSQTMGHDKMYWYQQDPGMELHLIHYSYGVNSTEKGDLSSESTVSRIRTEHFPLTLESARPSHTSQYLCASSDGMAGGTQYFGPGTRLLVL.

The V gene is TRBV10-3, the J gene TRBJ2-7; 8 nucleotides match TRBD2. J lost 2 bases, V lost 2 bases, and 5 bases had no gene match. Germline V CDR1 and CDR2: ENHRY, SYGVKD. The CDR3 covers 15 residues. CDR3 region: CAISESVSGTYEQYF. The CDR3 DNA reads TGTGCCATCAGTGAGAGCGTTAGCGGGACCTACGAGCAGTACTTC.

This chain connects TRBV21-1 to TRBJ2-1; no check of the table's D call, TRBD2, against the DNA was made. TRBV21-1 is a pseudogene. The CDR3 contains 16 residues. The CDR3 DNA follows: TGTGCCAGCAGCAATAATGAACTAGGTGGCTACAATGAGCAGTTCTTC. Its translation: CASSNNELGGYNEQFF.

The chain is built from TRBV5-1 and TRBJ2-7; the D gene is possibly TRBD1 (6 bases). The CDR3 is 16 residues long. V lost 2 bases and J lost 5, with 20 bases in between. Per germline, CDR1 SGHRS and CDR2 YFSETQ. CDR3 nucleotide sequence: TGCGCCAGCAGCTTAGGCACAGGGTCACATCTGGACGAGCAGTACTTC. Translation: CASSLGTGSHLDEQYF. Filled out from reference TRBV5-1 and TRBJ2-7, the complete variable domain reads KAGVTQTPRYLIKTRGQQVTLSCSPISGHRSVSWYQQTPGQGLQFLFEYFSETQRNKGNFPGRFSGRQFSNSRSEMNVSTLELGDSALYLCASSLGTGSHLDEQYFGPGTRLTVT.

CDR3 residues: CASSLFRGNEDTQYF. The CDR3 coding sequence is TGTGCCAGCAGCTTATTCCGGGGGAATGAAGATACGCAGTATTTT. J is TRBJ2-3 and V is TRBV11-1; a possible D gene is TRBD2 (6 bases). Germline CDR1 is SGHAT and CDR2 is FQDESV (reference sequence). Trimming cost V 2 bases and J 5 bases, with 14 bases left between them. The CDR3 extends over 15 amino acids.

The chain is built from TRBV9 and TRBJ2-1; 7 positions match TRBD1. V shed 3 bases and J 7 bases; nucleotides not matched to a gene: 4. Germline loops: CDR1 SGDLS, CDR2 YYNGEE. The CDR3 spans 13 residues. This chain's CDR3 is CASSGGQTNEQFF. The CDR3 nucleotides are TGTGCCAGCAGCGGGGGACAGACTAATGAGCAGTTCTTC.

This sequence joins TRBV11-2 and TRBJ1-3, with 8 bases fitting TRBD1. V gave up 5 bases and J gave up 4 bases; unmatched junction bases: 7. The CDR3 runs to 15 residues. Germline CDR1 SGHAT, CDR2 FQNNGV. The CDR3 region has the DNA TGTGCCAGCAGCGAATACAGGGGGAAAGGAAACACCATATATTTT. It codes for CASSEYRGKGNTIYF.

The chain employs TRBV28 and TRBJ2-2, with D possibly matching TRBD1 (6 bases). This CDR3 region has 12 residues. Per germline, CDR1 MDHEN and CDR2 SYDVKM. V lost 11 bases and J lost 7, with 14 bases in between. The CDR3 loop reads CAAGVFSGELFF. CDR3 nucleotides: TGTGCCGCAGGGGTCTTTAGCGGGGAGCTGTTTTTT. The variable domain in full, completed from reference TRBV28 and TRBJ2-2, reads DVKVTQSSRYLVKRTGEKVFLECVQDMDHENMFWYRQDPGLGLRLIYFSYDVKMKEKGDIPEGYSVSREKKERFSLILESASTNQTSMYLCAAGVFSGELFFGEGSRLTVL.

This chain connects TRBV5-1 to TRBJ2-5; D is undetermined. The germline CDR1 and CDR2 sequences are SGHRS and YFSETQ. CDR3 length: 13 residues. V gave up 2 bases and J gave up 5 bases, with 10 bases separating them. The CDR3 spells CASSLGSRETQYF. The CDR3 DNA reads as TGCGCCAGCAGCTTAGGAAGCAGGGAGACCCAGTACTTC.